A selection of T cell receptor beta chains follows, all from one sample in a study of blood T cell repertoires in COVID-19. The method was immunoSEQ multiplex PCR; TCRdb's version includes in-frame clones alone and lacks a portion of them. The data contain approximately 110,000 clones, less than 75% of them singletons. The sample consisted of peripheral blood. These receptors were collected from a human donor with acute or convalescent COVID-19. The donor label of this sample is uncertain. CDR3s include the opening cysteine and the closing phenylalanine or tryptophan. The D gene is left open where the match is weak. Some rows have no size entry. The others give once, few or many, or a class for an expanded clone.

V gene,clone size,J gene,D gene,CDR3 DNA,CDR3 protein
TRBV30,-,TRBJ1-2,TRBD1,TGTGCCTGGAGTGTAGGAGACAGGGGAGGCTATGGCTACACCTTC,CAWSVGDRGGYGYTF
TRBV29-1,-,TRBJ1-2,TRBD1,TGCAGCGGTGGTTTACAGGGGAGCTACACCTTC,CSGGLQGSYTF
TRBV30,-,TRBJ2-7,-,TGTGCCTGGAGTGCGTTCCACGAGCAGTACTTC,CAWSAFHEQYF
TRBV5-5,-,TRBJ1-3,TRBD1,TGTGCCAGCAGCCCTTTACAGGGGGGAAACACCATATATTTT,CASSPLQGGNTIYF
TRBV12-3/TRBV12-4,-,TRBJ1-5,-,TGTGCCAGCAGCATCGACAGTGGGACCCAGCATTTT,CASSIDSGTQHF
TRBV2,-,TRBJ1-4,-,TGTGCCAGCAGAGACAGGTTTTATGAAAAACTGTTTTTT,CASRDRFYEKLFF
TRBV27,-,TRBJ2-3,TRBD2,TGTGCCAGCAGTTTATCGTCTGTGTATCTCTTAGCGGGGGATAATACGCAGTATTTT,CASSLSSVYLLAGDNTQYF
TRBV5-4,once,TRBJ2-4,TRBD1,TGTGCCAGCAGCGCTCGGGGACAGGGCAAAAACATTCAGTACTTC,CASSARGQGKNIQYF
TRBV7-2,-,TRBJ2-3,TRBD1,TGTGCCAGCAGCTTAGGAGGCAGGGGGACAGATACGCAGTATTTT,CASSLGGRGTDTQYF
TRBV4-1,-,TRBJ1-3,TRBD1,TGCGCCACCTCCCGGGACAGAGGGGACACCATATATTTT,CATSRDRGDTIYF
TRBV11-2,few,TRBJ2-1,TRBD2,TGTGCCAGCAGCTTAGGCCAGCCACTAGCGGGGGCCTCCTACAATGAGCAGTTCTTC,CASSLGQPLAGASYNEQFF
TRBV19,-,TRBJ2-5,-,TGTGCCAGTAGTATAACCGGGTTGATCCCTTTGGAGACCCAGTACTTC,CASSITGLIPLETQYF
TRBV29-1,-,TRBJ1-4,TRBD1,TGCAGCGCCCGGGACAGCGTTAATGAAAAACTGTTTTTT,CSARDSVNEKLFF
TRBV2,-,TRBJ1-1,TRBD1,TGTGCCAGCAGTGGACAGGGTTACACTGAAGCTTTCTTT,CASSGQGYTEAFF
TRBV28,-,TRBJ1-1,-,TGTGCCAGCAGTTTATTCCAGGTTGCTGAAGCTTTCTTT,CASSLFQVAEAFF
TRBV18,few,TRBJ2-1,-,TGTGCCAGCTCACCTAGCTTCAGTGAGCAGTTCTTC,CASSPSFSEQFF
TRBV19,few,TRBJ1-3,TRBD1,TGTGCCAGTAGCCCAACAGGGGGCCCTGGAAACACCATATATTTT,CASSPTGGPGNTIYF